At least ten counts were recorded for the clone carrying this T cell receptor (beta chain). Its antigen is undetermined. This CDR3 comprises 19 residues. V was shortened by 0 bases and J by 5 bases, with 22 bases between the two germline ends. The germline V gene has CDR1 LGHNA and CDR2 YSLEER. TCRdb fed the 5' RACE reads into MiXCR, producing one record per CDR3 protein. The table includes about 160,000 distinct CDR3 sequences, around 3.4% detected once. The record originates from a study of identical twins. Study results and caveats: One should note that invariant MAIT and iNKT cells could partly confound zero-insertion analyses. For out-of-frame beta sequences, excess twin sharing was weaker.

Every one of the donors was a healthy Caucasian. The specimen sequenced was memory T cells sorted from blood. The receptor's source is a man between 18 and 35 years old in good health. This rearrangement joins TRBV4-3 to TRBJ2-2; TRBD2 is a possible D gene (6 bases). The CDR3 protein is CASSQDITFRDLRTGELFF. The CDR3, as DNA: TGCGCCAGCAGCCAAGATATTACTTTTAGGGACTTAAGGACCGGGGAGCTGTTTTTT.